These 2 T cell receptor beta chains originate from one sample sequenced in a study of blood T cell repertoires in COVID-19. Assay used: immunoSEQ multiplex PCR; TCRdb lists only in-frame clones, some missing. The sample contains about 130,000 clones, approximately 89% of which appear only once. The sample taken for sequencing was peripheral blood. These receptors were taken from a man in his forties or fifties with acute or convalescent COVID-19.

This clone came up once. The chain is built from TRBV3-1 (or the pseudogene TRBV3-2) and TRBJ1-1; TRBD1 matches 10 bases. This CDR3 is 14 amino acids long. Trimming cost V 0 bases and J 10 bases; bases outside gene matches: 5. CDR1 and CDR2 from the germline V gene are LGHDT and YNNKEL (reference sequence). CDR3 DNA sequence: TGTGCCAGCAGCCAAGATTGGGGGGACAGGGGAGCTTTCTTT. It yields the protein CASSQDWGDRGAFF.

The chain has TRBV5-1 and TRBJ1-2, with D possibly matching TRBD1 (6 bases). The CDR3 is made up of 13 amino acids. The V end lost 5 bases, the J end lost 1 base, and 9 bases lay between the germline ends. Germline V gene sequence: CDR1 SGHRS, CDR2 YFSETQ. The CDR3 sequence: CASRTDSNYGYTF. CDR3 nucleotides: TGCGCCAGCAGAACGGACAGTAACTATGGCTACACCTTC.